This TCR beta chain is from a study of blood T cell repertoires in COVID-19. The assay was immunoSEQ multiplex PCR, and TCRdb's table has in-frame clones only and misses some. This sample carries about 55,000 clones, approximately 83% of them seen once, and the ten largest clones take more than 8.5%. This clonotype was sampled from a human donor in a cohort sampled during active COVID-19. What was sequenced was peripheral blood.

In DNA, the CDR3 is TGTGCCAGCAGGCAGACTCGGGACTACAGAACTAGGGGGGACACCATATATTTT. Amino acid sequence: CASRQTRDYRTRGDTIYF. J is TRBJ1-3 and V is TRBV5-5; TRBD1 might be the D (6 bases). Trimming shortened V by 5 bases and J by 8 bases, and 29 bases separated the two germline ends. This CDR3 spans 18 amino acids. Germline values: CDR1 SGHKS, CDR2 YYEKEE (reference sequence). The full variable domain, completed using reference TRBV5-5 and TRBJ1-3, is DAGVTQSPTHLIKTRGQQVTLRCSPISGHKSVSWYQQVLGQGPQFIFQYYEKEERGRGNFPDRFSARQFPNYSSELNVNALLLGDSALYLCASRQTRDYRTRGDTIYFGEGSWLTVV.